These 6 T cell receptor beta chains originate from one sample sequenced in a study of T cell responses to AZD1222 COVID-19 vaccine. Method: immunoSEQ multiplex PCR; TCRdb's copy keeps in-frame clones and lacks some. The repertoire holds 84,000 or so clones, around nine tenths seen once, with 3% to 3.5% in the top ten. The sequencing used peripheral blood, collected 28 days after the second AZD1222 dose. The receptor set was obtained from an adult who received the AZD1222 COVID-19 vaccine.

The rearrangement links TRBV11-3 to TRBJ2-7, with 7 bases lining up with TRBD1. The CDR3 runs to 15 residues. CDR1 is SGHNT and CDR2 is YENEEA in the germline V gene. With V trimmed by 0 bases and J by 1 base, 3 bases remained unmatched. This CDR3 reads CASSLEHRGSYEQYF. Written as DNA, the CDR3 is TGTGCCAGCAGCTTAGAGCACAGGGGTTCCTACGAGCAGTACTTC. The variable domain in full, completed from reference TRBV11-3 and TRBJ2-7, reads EAGVVQSPRYKIIEKKQPVAFWCNPISGHNTLYWYLQNLGQGPELLIRYENEEAVDDSQLPKDRFSAERLKGVDSTLKIQPAELGDSAVYLCASSLEHRGSYEQYFGPGTRLTVT.

The J gene is TRBJ2-7, the V gene TRBV5-6, with D tentatively TRBD2 (5 bases). In germline, CDR1 is SGHDT, CDR2 YYEEEE. The V end was cut by 2 bases, the J end by 0 bases, with 12 bases between. The CDR3 sequence is 15 residues long. CDR3: CASSFLDTSSYEQYF. The CDR3 DNA reads as TGTGCCAGCAGCTTTTTGGATACTAGCTCCTACGAGCAGTACTTC.

V and J are TRBV5-6 and TRBJ1-4; D remains unclear. There are 16 residues in the CDR3. Germline V gene data show CDR1 as SGHDT and CDR2 as YYEEEE. V shed 3 bases and J shed 0 bases, with 12 bases lying between them. CDR3 nucleotide sequence: TGTGCCAGCAGCTCACAGCGATCCCCAACTAATGAAAAACTGTTTTTT. Its translation is CASSSQRSPTNEKLFF.

This clone was counted once. This chain joins TRBV24-1 and TRBJ2-3, with TRBD2 identical over 8 bases. The CDR3 totals 14 residues. Germline CDR1 and CDR2: KGHDR and SFDVKD. Trimming at V came to 9 bases and at J to 2 bases, leaving 6 bases not matched to a gene. The CDR3 protein is CATSALADTDTQYF. The CDR3 DNA follows: TGTGCCACCTCTGCACTAGCGGACACAGATACGCAGTATTTT.

The chain joins TRBV6-5 to TRBJ1-3; no clear D. CDR1 is MNHEY, CDR2 SVGAGI, per germline. Trimming took off 8 bases at V and 0 bases at J, with 14 bases between the two ends. This CDR3 contains 15 residues. CDR3 DNA sequence: TGTGCCAGCTCCTCAACCGGACTCTCTGGAAACACCATATATTTT. Encoded protein: CASSSTGLSGNTIYF.

The rearrangement uses TRBV30 and TRBJ2-2; the D gene is possibly TRBD2 (5 bases). V was clipped by 3 bases and J by 5 bases, with 19 bases between them. The CDR3 runs 16 residues. Germline CDR1 is GTSNPN and CDR2 is SVGIG (reference sequence). Here the CDR3 DNA reads TGTGCCTGGAGCCACGAGGGCACAACCCGTACCGGGGAGCTGTTTTTT. This gives the protein CAWSHEGTTRTGELFF.